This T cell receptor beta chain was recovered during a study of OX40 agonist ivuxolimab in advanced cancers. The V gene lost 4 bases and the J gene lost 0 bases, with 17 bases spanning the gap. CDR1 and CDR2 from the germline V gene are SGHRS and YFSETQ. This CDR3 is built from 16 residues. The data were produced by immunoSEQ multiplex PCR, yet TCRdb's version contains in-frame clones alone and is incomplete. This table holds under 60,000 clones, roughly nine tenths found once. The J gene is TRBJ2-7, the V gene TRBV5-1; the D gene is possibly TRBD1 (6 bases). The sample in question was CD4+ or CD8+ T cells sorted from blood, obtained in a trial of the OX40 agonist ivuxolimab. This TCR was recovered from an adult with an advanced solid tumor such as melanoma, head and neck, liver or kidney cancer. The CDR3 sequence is CASSRSGTQSSYEQYF. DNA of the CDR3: TGCGCCAGCAGCCGATCCGGGACACAGAGCTCCTACGAGCAGTACTTC.